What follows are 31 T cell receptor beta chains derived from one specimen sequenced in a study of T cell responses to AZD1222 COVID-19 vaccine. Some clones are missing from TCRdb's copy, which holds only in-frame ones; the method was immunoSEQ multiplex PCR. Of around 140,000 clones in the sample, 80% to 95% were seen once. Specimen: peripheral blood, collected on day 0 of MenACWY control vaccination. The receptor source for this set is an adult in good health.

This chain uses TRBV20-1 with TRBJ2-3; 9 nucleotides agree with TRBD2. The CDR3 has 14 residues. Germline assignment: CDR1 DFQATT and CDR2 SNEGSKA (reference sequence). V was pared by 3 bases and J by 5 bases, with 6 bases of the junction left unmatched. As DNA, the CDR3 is TGCAGTGCTAGTGTAGCGGGAGTTAAAGATACGCAGTATTTT. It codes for CSASVAGVKDTQYF.

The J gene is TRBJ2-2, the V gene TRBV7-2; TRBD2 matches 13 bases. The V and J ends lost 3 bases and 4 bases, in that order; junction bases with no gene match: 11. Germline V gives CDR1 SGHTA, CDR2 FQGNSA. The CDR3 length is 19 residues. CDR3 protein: CASSFAPTSGGAPTGELFF. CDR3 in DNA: TGTGCCAGCAGCTTCGCACCCACTAGCGGGGGGGCCCCCACCGGGGAGCTGTTTTTT.

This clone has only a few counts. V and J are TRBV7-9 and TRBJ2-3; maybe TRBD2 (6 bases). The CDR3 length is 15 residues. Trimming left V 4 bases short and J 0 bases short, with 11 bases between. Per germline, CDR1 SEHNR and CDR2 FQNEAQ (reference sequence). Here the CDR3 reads CASSSRLESTDTQYF. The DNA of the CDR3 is TGTGCCAGCAGCTCCAGACTAGAAAGCACAGATACGCAGTATTTT.

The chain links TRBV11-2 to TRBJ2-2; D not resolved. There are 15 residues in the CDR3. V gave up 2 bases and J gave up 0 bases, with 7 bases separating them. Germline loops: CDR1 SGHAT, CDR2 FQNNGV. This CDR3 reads CASSLTTTNTGELFF. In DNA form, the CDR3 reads TGTGCCAGCAGCTTAACCACTACGAACACCGGGGAGCTGTTTTTT.

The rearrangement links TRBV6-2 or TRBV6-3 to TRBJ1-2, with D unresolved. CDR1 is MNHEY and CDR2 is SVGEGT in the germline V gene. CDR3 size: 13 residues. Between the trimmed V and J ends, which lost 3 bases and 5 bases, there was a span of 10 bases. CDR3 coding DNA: TGTGCCAGCAGTTATGACCCGTCGTATGGCTACACCTTC. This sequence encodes CASSYDPSYGYTF.

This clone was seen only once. CDR3 sequence (DNA): TGTGCCTGGAGTGTACGGACGTCTGGCTACACCTTC. Translation: CAWSVRTSGYTF. The chain carries TRBV30 and TRBJ1-2, with D unclear. Trimming took 0 bases from V and 7 from J, leaving 9 bases between them. This CDR3 contains 12 residues. Per germline, CDR1 GTSNPN and CDR2 SVGIG (reference sequence).

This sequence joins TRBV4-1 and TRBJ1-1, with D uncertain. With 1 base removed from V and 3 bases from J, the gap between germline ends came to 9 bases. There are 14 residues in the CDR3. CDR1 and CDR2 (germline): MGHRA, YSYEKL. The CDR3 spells CASSQVLVDTEAFF. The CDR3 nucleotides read TGCGCCAGCAGCCAAGTTCTGGTGGACACTGAAGCTTTCTTT.

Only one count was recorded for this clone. Written as DNA, the CDR3 is TGTGCCAGCAGGGCTGGGTCTTCCGGGAGGGTAAGGGCTAACTATGGCTACACCTTC. Translating it yields CASRAGSSGRVRANYGYTF. The chain carries TRBV2 and TRBJ1-2; D not resolved. The germline gives CDR1 SNHLY, CDR2 FYNNEI. V was cut by 6 bases and J by 0 bases, with 26 bases left in between. This CDR3 region has 19 residues.

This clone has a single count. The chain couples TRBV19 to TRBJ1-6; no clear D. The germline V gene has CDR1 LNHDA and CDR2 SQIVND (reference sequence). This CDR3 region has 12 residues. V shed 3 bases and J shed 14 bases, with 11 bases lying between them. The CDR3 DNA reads TGTGCCAGTAGTATCCTCGACGGTTCCCTCCACTTT. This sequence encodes CASSILDGSLHF. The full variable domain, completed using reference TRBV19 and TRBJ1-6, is DGGITQSPKYLFRKEGQNVTLSCEQNLNHDAMYWYRQDPGQGLRLIYYSQIVNDFQKGDIAEGYSVSREKKESFPLTVTSAQKNPTAFYLCASSILDGSLHFGNGTRLTVT.

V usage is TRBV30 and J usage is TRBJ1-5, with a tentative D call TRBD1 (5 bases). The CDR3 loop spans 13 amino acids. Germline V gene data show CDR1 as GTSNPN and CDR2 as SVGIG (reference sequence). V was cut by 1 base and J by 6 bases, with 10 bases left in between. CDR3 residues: CAWSEEGTQPQHF. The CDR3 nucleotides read TGTGCCTGGAGTGAAGAGGGGACTCAGCCCCAGCATTTT.

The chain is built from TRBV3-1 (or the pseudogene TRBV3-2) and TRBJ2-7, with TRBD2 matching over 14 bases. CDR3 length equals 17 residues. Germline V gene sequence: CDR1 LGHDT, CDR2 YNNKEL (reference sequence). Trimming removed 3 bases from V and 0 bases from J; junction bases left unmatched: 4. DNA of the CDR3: TGTGCCAGCAGCCAGGGACTAGCGGGGGTGGGCTCCTACGAGCAGTACTTC. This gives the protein CASSQGLAGVGSYEQYF.

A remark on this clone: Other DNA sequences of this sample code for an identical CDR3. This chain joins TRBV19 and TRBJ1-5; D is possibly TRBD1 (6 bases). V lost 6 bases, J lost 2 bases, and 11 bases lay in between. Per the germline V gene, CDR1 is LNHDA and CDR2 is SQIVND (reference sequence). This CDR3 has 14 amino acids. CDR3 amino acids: CASSLQGGNQPQHF. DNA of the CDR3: TGTGCCAGTAGCCTACAGGGAGGCAATCAGCCCCAGCATTTT. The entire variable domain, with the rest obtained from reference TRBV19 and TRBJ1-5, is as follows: DGGITQSPKYLFRKEGQNVTLSCEQNLNHDAMYWYRQDPGQGLRLIYYSQIVNDFQKGDIAEGYSVSREKKESFPLTVTSAQKNPTAFYLCASSLQGGNQPQHFGDGTRLSIL.

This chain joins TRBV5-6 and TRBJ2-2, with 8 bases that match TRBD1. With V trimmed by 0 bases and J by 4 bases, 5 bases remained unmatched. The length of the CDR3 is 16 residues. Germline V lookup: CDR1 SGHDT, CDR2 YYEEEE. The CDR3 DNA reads TGTGCCAGCAGCTTGGGTTACAGGGGGAGCACCGGGGAGCTGTTTTTT. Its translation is CASSLGYRGSTGELFF.

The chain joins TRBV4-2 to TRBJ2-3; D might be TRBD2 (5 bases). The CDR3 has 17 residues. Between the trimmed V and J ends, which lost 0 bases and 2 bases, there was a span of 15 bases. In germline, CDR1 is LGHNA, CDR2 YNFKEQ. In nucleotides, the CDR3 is TGTGCCAGCAGCCAAGATCGGGAATGGCGGGTCACAGATACGCAGTATTTT. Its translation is CASSQDREWRVTDTQYF.

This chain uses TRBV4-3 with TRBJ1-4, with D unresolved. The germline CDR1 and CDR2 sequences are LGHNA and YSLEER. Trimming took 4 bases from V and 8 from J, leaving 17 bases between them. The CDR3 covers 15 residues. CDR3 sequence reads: CASSPGLREYEKLFF. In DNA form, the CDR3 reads TGCGCCAGCAGCCCGGGCCTAAGGGAATACGAAAAACTGTTTTTT.

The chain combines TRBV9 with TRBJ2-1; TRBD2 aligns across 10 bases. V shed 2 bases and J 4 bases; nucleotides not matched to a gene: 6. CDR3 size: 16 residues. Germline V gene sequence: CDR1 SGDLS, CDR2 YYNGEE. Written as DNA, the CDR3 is TGTGCCAGCAGCGTGTTAGCGGGAGGCCAATACAATGAGCAGTTCTTC. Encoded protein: CASSVLAGGQYNEQFF.

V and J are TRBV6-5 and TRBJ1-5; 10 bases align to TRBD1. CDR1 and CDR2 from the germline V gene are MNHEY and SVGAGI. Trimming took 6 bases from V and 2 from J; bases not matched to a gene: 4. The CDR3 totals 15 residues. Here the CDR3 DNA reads TGTGCCAGCAGATTCGGGACAGGGGGCAATCAGCCCCAGCATTTT. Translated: CASRFGTGGNQPQHF.

The CDR3 loop is CASSFDRDRTNYGYTF. The CDR3 DNA is TGTGCCAGCAGTTTCGACCGGGACAGGACAAACTATGGCTACACCTTC. This sequence joins TRBV6-6 and TRBJ1-2, with 8 bases fitting TRBD1. V lost 4 bases to trimming and J lost 2 bases; unmatched junction nucleotides: 9. This CDR3 is built from 16 residues. Germline lookup yields CDR1 MNHNY and CDR2 SVGAGI (reference sequence).

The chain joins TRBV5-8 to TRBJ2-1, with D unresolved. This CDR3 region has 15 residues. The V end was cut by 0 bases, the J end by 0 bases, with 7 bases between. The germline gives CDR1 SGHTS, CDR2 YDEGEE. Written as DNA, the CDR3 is TGTGCCAGCAGCTTGGGGCTGAGCTCCTACAATGAGCAGTTCTTC. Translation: CASSLGLSSYNEQFF.

CDR3 sequence: CSASVGVLDSNQPQHF. CDR3 sequence (DNA): TGCAGTGCTAGTGTTGGGGTTCTTGATAGCAATCAGCCCCAGCATTTT. This chain links TRBV20-1 with TRBJ1-5; D call uncertain. The CDR3 is 16 amino acids. Trimming took 3 bases from V and 0 from J, leaving 15 bases between them. CDR1 is DFQATT and CDR2 is SNEGSKA in the germline V gene (reference sequence).

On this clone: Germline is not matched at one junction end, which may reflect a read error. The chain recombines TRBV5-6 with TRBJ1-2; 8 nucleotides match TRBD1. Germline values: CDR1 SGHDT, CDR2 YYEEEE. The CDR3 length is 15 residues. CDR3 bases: TGTGCCAGCAGTTTGGACAGGGCGACCTTCTATGGCTACACCTTC. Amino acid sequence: CASSLDRATFYGYTF.

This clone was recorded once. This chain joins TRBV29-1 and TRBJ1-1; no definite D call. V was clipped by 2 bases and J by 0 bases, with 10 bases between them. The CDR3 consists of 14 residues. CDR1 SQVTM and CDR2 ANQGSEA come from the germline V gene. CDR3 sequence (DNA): TGCAGCGTTGAAAGGAGACTCATGAACACTGAAGCTTTCTTT. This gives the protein CSVERRLMNTEAFF.

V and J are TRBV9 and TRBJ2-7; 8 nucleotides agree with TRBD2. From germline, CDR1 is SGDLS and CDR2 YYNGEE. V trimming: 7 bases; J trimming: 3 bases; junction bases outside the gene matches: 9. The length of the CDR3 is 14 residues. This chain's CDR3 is CASGPSGGGYEQYF. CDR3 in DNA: TGTGCCAGCGGCCCCTCGGGGGGGGGCTACGAGCAGTACTTC.

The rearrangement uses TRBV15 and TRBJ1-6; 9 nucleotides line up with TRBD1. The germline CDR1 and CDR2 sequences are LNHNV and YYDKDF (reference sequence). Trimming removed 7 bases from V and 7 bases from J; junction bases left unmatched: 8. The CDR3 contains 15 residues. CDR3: CATNLQGATNSPLHF. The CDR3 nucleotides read TGTGCCACCAACTTACAGGGGGCGACGAATTCACCCCTCCACTTT. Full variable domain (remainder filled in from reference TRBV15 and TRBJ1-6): DAMVIQNPRYQVTQFGKPVTLSCSQTLNHNVMYWYQQKSSQAPKLLFHYYDKDFNNEADTPDNFQSRRPNTSFCFLDIRSPGLGDTAMYLCATNLQGATNSPLHFGNGTRLTVT.

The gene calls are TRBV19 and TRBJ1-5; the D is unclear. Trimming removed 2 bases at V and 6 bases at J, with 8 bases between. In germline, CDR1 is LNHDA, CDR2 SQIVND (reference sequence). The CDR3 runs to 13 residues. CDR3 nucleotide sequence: TGTGCCAGTAGTATAAGAGATTCTCAGCCCCAGCATTTT. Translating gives CASSIRDSQPQHF.

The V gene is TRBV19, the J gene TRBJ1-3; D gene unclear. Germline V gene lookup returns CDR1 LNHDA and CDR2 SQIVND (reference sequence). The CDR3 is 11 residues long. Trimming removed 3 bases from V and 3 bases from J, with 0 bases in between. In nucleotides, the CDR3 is TGTGCCAGTAGTATTGGAAACACCATATATTTT. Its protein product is CASSIGNTIYF.

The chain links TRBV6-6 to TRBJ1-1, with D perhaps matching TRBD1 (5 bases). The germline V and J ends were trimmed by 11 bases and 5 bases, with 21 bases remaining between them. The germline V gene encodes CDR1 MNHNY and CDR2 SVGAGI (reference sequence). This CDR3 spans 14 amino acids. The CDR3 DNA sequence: TGTGCCGTTCAGCGGGGGAACGTCGAGACTGAAGCTTTCTTT. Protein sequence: CAVQRGNVETEAFF.

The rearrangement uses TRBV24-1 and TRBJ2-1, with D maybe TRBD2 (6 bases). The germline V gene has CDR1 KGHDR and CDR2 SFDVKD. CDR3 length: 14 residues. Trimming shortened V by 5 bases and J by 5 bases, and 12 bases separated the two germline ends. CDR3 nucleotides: TGTGCCACCAGTGTCGGGGGAGTAAACAATGAGCAGTTCTTC. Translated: CATSVGGVNNEQFF.

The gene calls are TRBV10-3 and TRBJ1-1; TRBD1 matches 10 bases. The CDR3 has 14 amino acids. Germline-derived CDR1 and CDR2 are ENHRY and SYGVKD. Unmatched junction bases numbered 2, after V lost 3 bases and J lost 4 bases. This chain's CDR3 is CAISDRTGGTEAFF. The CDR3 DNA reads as TGTGCCATCAGTGACCGGACAGGGGGCACTGAAGCTTTCTTT.

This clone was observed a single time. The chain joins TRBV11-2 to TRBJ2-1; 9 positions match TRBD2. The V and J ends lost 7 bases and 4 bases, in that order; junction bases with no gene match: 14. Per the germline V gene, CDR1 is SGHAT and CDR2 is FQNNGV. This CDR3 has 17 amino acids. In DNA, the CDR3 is TGTGCCAGCACCCAGAAGGGGCTAGCGGGATTGTACAATGAGCAGTTCTTC. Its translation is CASTQKGLAGLYNEQFF.

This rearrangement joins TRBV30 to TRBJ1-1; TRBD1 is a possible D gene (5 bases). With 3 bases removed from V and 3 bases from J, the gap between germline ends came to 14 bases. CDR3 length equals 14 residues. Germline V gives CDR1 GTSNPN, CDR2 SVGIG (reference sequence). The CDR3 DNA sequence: TGTGCCTGGAGGTTGGGGGGTCCCTACACTGAAGCTTTCTTT. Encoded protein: CAWRLGGPYTEAFF.